The 30 T cell receptor beta chains below come from one sample, sequenced in a study of blood T cell repertoires in COVID-19. This table comes from immunoSEQ multiplex PCR, and its TCRdb copy is limited to in-frame clones, with some not included. The repertoire consists of under 500,000 clones, with around 90% occurring once and the leading ten covering 1.5% to 2%. The material sequenced was PBMCs or T cells enriched from blood (not recorded which). Receptors were obtained from a woman aged 18 to 35 with acute COVID-19.

V and J are TRBV5-4 and TRBJ2-4; a possible D gene is TRBD2 (6 bases). The CDR3 is 13 amino acids. Between the trimmed V and J ends, which lost 7 bases and 5 bases, there was a span of 13 bases. CDR1 and CDR2 (germline): SGHNT, YYREEE (reference sequence). CDR3 nucleotides: TGTGCCAGCGGGTTGGGAGGAGAAAACATTCAGTACTTC. Amino acids: CASGLGGENIQYF.

This chain connects TRBV7-9 to TRBJ2-7; tentatively, D is TRBD1 (6 bases). V gave up 0 bases and J gave up 4 bases, with 13 bases separating them. The CDR3 has 15 residues. Germline V gives CDR1 SEHNR, CDR2 FQNEAQ (reference sequence). The CDR3 DNA reads TGTGCCAGCAGCTTAGCGAAACAGGGAAGATACGAGCAGTACTTC. Translated: CASSLAKQGRYEQYF.

The V and J genes are TRBV27 and TRBJ2-7, with 12 bases that match TRBD2. V shed 5 bases, J shed 1 base, and the junction held 6 bases outside the gene matches. This CDR3 has 16 residues. Germline V lookup: CDR1 MNHEY, CDR2 SMNVEV (reference sequence). CDR3 bases: TGTGCCAGCAGTCCTCTAGCGGGAGGGGGGTCCTACGAGCAGTACTTC. Its protein is CASSPLAGGGSYEQYF.

V is TRBV28 and J is TRBJ1-6; TRBD1 is a possible D gene (6 bases). V gave up 10 bases and J gave up 7 bases, with 14 bases separating them. CDR1 MDHEN and CDR2 SYDVKM come from the germline V gene. The CDR3 contains 13 residues. CDR3 nucleotide sequence: TGTGCCACCTCGCAGGGGAACAATTCACCCCTCCACTTT. Translation gives CATSQGNNSPLHF. The entire variable domain, with the rest obtained from reference TRBV28 and TRBJ1-6, is as follows: DVKVTQSSRYLVKRTGEKVFLECVQDMDHENMFWYRQDPGLGLRLIYFSYDVKMKEKGDIPEGYSVSREKKERFSLILESASTNQTSMYLCATSQGNNSPLHFGNGTRLTVT.

This clone was found once. The chain is built from TRBV18 and TRBJ2-1; 9 bases are a match to TRBD1. The V and J ends lost 5 bases and 8 bases, in that order; junction bases with no gene match: 10. The length of the CDR3 is 15 residues. The germline V gene has CDR1 KGHSH and CDR2 LQKENI. In DNA form, the CDR3 reads TGTGCCAGCTCAGAAACCGGGACAGGGCTCGATGAGCAGTTCTTC. Its translation is CASSETGTGLDEQFF. Full variable domain (rest looked up from reference TRBV18 and TRBJ2-1): NAGVMQNPRHLVRRRGQEARLRCSPMKGHSHVYWYRQLPEEGLKFMVYLQKENIIDESGMPKERFSAEFPKEGPSILRIQQVVRGDSAAYFCASSETGTGLDEQFFGPGTRLTVL.

The V and J genes are TRBV10-3 and TRBJ1-5, with TRBD1 identical over 7 bases. Germline loops: CDR1 ENHRY, CDR2 SYGVKD. The CDR3 is made up of 14 amino acids. V lost 9 bases, J lost 4 bases, and 9 bases stayed unmatched. The CDR3 reads CAIKGGRENQPQHF. CDR3 in DNA: TGTGCCATTAAAGGGGGCAGGGAAAATCAGCCCCAGCATTTT.

V and J are TRBV10-3 and TRBJ2-7; TRBD1 agrees at 8 bases. There are 14 residues in the CDR3. With V trimmed by 4 bases and J by 4 bases, 6 bases remained unmatched. Germline CDR1 and CDR2: ENHRY and SYGVKD. CDR3: CAISGGTGLYEQYF. Written as DNA, the CDR3 is TGTGCCATCAGTGGGGGGACAGGCCTATACGAGCAGTACTTC.

J is TRBJ2-6 and V is TRBV18, with D possibly matching TRBD2 (5 bases). Germline V CDR1 and CDR2: KGHSH, LQKENI. The CDR3 spans 15 residues. Trimming pared 0 bases from V and 2 bases from J, leaving 5 bases between. The CDR3 loop is CASSPPGTGANVLTF. The CDR3 nucleotides read TGTGCCAGCTCACCACCCGGGACTGGGGCCAACGTCCTGACTTTC.

The chain links TRBV28 to TRBJ1-1; D may be TRBD1 (6 bases). The germline gives CDR1 MDHEN, CDR2 SYDVKM. V was clipped by 6 bases and J by 5 bases, with 10 bases between them. This CDR3 region has 12 residues. DNA for the CDR3: TGTGCCAGCAGACTGCAGGGGACTGAAGCTTTCTTT. Its protein product is CASRLQGTEAFF. The complete variable domain, with remaining parts taken from reference TRBV28 and TRBJ1-1, reads DVKVTQSSRYLVKRTGEKVFLECVQDMDHENMFWYRQDPGLGLRLIYFSYDVKMKEKGDIPEGYSVSREKKERFSLILESASTNQTSMYLCASRLQGTEAFFGQGTRLTVV.

The rearrangement links TRBV28 to TRBJ2-7, with 7 bases lining up with TRBD2. CDR3 length: 14 residues. CDR1 and CDR2 from the germline V gene are MDHEN and SYDVKM. V lost 7 bases to trimming and J lost 5 bases; unmatched junction nucleotides: 11. CDR3 bases: TGTGCCAGCACCCGGACGCGGGAGAGAAACGAGCAGTACTTC. It specifies CASTRTRERNEQYF.

The chain employs TRBV12-3 or TRBV12-4 and TRBJ1-1; D is unclear. There are 13 residues in the CDR3. With 3 bases removed from V and 8 bases from J, the gap between germline ends came to 13 bases. CDR3 in DNA: TGTGCCAGCAGTTTCGGAGAGTCTATCGAAGCTTTCTTT. Its protein product is CASSFGESIEAFF.

The gene calls are TRBV7-2 and TRBJ2-1; TRBD2 aligns across 7 bases. J lost 9 bases, V lost 4 bases, and 9 bases had no gene match. This CDR3 has 14 residues. The germline V gene has CDR1 SGHTA and CDR2 FQGNSA. The CDR3 reads CASSSGGLISEQFF. For the CDR3, the DNA is TGTGCCAGCAGCTCGGGGGGTCTTATATCTGAGCAGTTCTTC.

In its sample, this clone was seen a few times. The rearrangement links TRBV12-5 to TRBJ1-2; no reliable D call. Trimming pared 1 base from V and 2 bases from J, leaving 8 bases between. This CDR3 is 14 amino acids long. In germline, CDR1 is LGHNT, CDR2 FRNRAP. CDR3 nucleotide sequence: TGTGCTAGTGGTTTGGGGTCCGGGAACTATGGCTACACCTTC. Residues: CASGLGSGNYGYTF.

The chain is built from TRBV19 and TRBJ2-2; a possible D gene is TRBD1 (5 bases). Germline V gene data show CDR1 as LNHDA and CDR2 as SQIVND (reference sequence). CDR3 length equals 14 residues. Trimming took off 7 bases at V and 1 base at J, with 10 bases between the two ends. CDR3 region: CASTDSLNTGELFF. The CDR3 DNA follows: TGTGCCAGTACTGACAGCCTGAACACCGGGGAGCTGTTTTTT.

CDR3 region: CATTGNSNQPQHF. In nucleotides, the CDR3 is TGTGCCACGACAGGGAATAGCAATCAGCCCCAGCATTTT. This sequence joins TRBV10-3 and TRBJ1-5; TRBD1 matches at 7 bases. Looked up from germline, CDR1 is ENHRY and CDR2 is SYGVKD. The length of the CDR3 is 13 residues. J gave up 0 bases and V 10 bases, and 3 bases lay outside the gene matches.

V gene TRBV2 combines with J gene TRBJ2-1, with 11 bases aligning to TRBD2. The ends lost 4 bases at V and 0 bases at J; junction bases unmatched: 8. The CDR3 extends over 18 amino acids. Germline assignment: CDR1 SNHLY and CDR2 FYNNEI. The CDR3 DNA sequence: TGTGCCAGCAGTGGAGTAGCGGGAGGGTTGAGCTCCTACAATGAGCAGTTCTTC. Amino acid sequence: CASSGVAGGLSSYNEQFF. The whole variable domain, remainder taken from reference TRBV2 and TRBJ2-1, is EPEVTQTPSHQVTQMGQEVILRCVPISNHLYFYWYRQILGQKVEFLVSFYNNEISEKSEIFDDQFSVERPDGSNFTLKIRSTKLEDSAMYFCASSGVAGGLSSYNEQFFGPGTRLTVL.

The V call is TRBV11-2, the J call TRBJ2-1; 7 bases are a match to TRBD2. V was clipped by 5 bases and J by 5 bases; unmatched bases: 6. This CDR3 is 14 amino acids long. The V gene's germline CDR1 is SGHAT and CDR2 FQNNGV. CDR3 sequence: CASSPREANNEQFF. The CDR3 DNA follows: TGTGCCAGCAGCCCACGGGAGGCCAACAATGAGCAGTTCTTC.

A single count supports this clone. V gene TRBV18 combines with J gene TRBJ1-2, with D possibly matching TRBD1 (6 bases). Germline assignment: CDR1 KGHSH and CDR2 LQKENI. V gave up 8 bases and J gave up 5 bases, with 15 bases separating them. There are 13 residues in the CDR3. CDR3 protein: CASAQERGYGYTF. As DNA, the CDR3 is TGTGCCAGCGCCCAGGAGAGGGGGTATGGCTACACCTTC.

The rearrangement links TRBV28 to TRBJ1-2; D is ambiguous. The CDR3 contains 16 residues. CDR1 and CDR2 from the germline V gene are MDHEN and SYDVKM. The V and J ends lost 7 bases and 6 bases respectively, with 24 bases between them. The DNA of the CDR3 is TGTGCCAGCAACAAGCGGACTCGGGATATCTTCCATGGCTACACCTTC. Translated, it gives CASNKRTRDIFHGYTF.

The CDR3 sequence: CASSEQAHHGYTF. DNA of the CDR3: TGTGCCAGCAGCGAGCAGGCCCATCATGGCTACACCTTC. This chain uses TRBV9 with TRBJ1-2; D not resolved. The CDR3 covers 13 residues. Per germline, CDR1 SGDLS and CDR2 YYNGEE. The germline V and J ends were trimmed by 3 bases and 6 bases, with 12 bases remaining between them.

The V gene is TRBV25-1, the J gene TRBJ1-2; the match to TRBD1 covers 7 bases. Looked up from germline, CDR1 is MGHDK and CDR2 is SYGVNS. V lost 4 bases to trimming and J lost 7 bases; unmatched junction nucleotides: 12. This CDR3 is 15 amino acids long. In DNA, the CDR3 is TGTGCCAGCAGTGCTGGACAGGCAGCCCGGGGTGGCTACACCTTC. Protein sequence: CASSAGQAARGGYTF.

This chain connects TRBV6-5 to TRBJ1-5; D unresolved. CDR1 MNHEY and CDR2 SVGAGI come from the germline V gene. Trimming stripped 7 bases from V and 7 bases from J, with 11 bases between. This CDR3 spans 12 amino acids. The CDR3 sequence: CASKEYGQPQHF. CDR3 DNA sequence: TGTGCCAGCAAGGAATACGGGCAGCCCCAGCATTTT.

With regard to this clone: At one end, the junction sequence differs from germline, possibly due to a read error. The V and J genes are TRBV29-1 and TRBJ1-1; no firm D call. From germline, CDR1 is SQVTM and CDR2 ANQGSEA. This CDR3 is 10 amino acids long. For the CDR3, the DNA is TGCAGCGTCAGAAACATTGAAGCTTTCTTT. Translation gives CSVRNIEAFF. The complete variable domain, with remaining parts taken from reference TRBV29-1 and TRBJ1-1, reads SAVISQKPSRDICQRGTSLTIQCQVDSQVTMMFWYRQQPGQSLTLIATANQGSEATYESGFVIDKFPISRPNLTFSTLTVSNMSPEDSSIYLCSVRNIEAFFGQGTRLTVV.

This clone has more than one count but fewer than ten. CDR3: CASSTDRGSYNEQFF. The CDR3 DNA follows: TGTGCCAGCAGCACGGACAGGGGCTCCTACAATGAGCAGTTCTTC. The chain links TRBV7-3 to TRBJ2-1; TRBD1 matches 9 bases. The V gene end was trimmed by 5 bases and the J gene end by 0 bases; junction bases not matched to a gene: 2. The CDR3 has 15 residues. CDR1 is SGHTA, CDR2 FQGTGA, per germline.

This clone was detected once. V and J are TRBV7-2 and TRBJ2-3; TRBD2 matches 10 bases. The J segment lost 1 base and the V segment lost 3 bases, leaving 4 bases of the junction unmatched. Per germline, CDR1 SGHTA and CDR2 FQGNSA. There are 16 residues in the CDR3. CDR3 protein: CASSFQSGRGTDTQYF. The CDR3 DNA follows: TGTGCCAGCAGCTTCCAGAGCGGGAGGGGCACAGATACGCAGTATTTT.

This chain joins TRBV7-8 and TRBJ1-2; 7 nucleotides line up with TRBD1. Unmatched junction bases numbered 4, after V lost 5 bases and J lost 4 bases. Germline-derived CDR1 and CDR2 are SGHVS and FQNEAQ. The CDR3 length is 13 residues. This CDR3 reads CASSPDRSYGYTF. The CDR3 DNA sequence: TGTGCCAGCAGCCCGGACAGGAGCTATGGCTACACCTTC. Using reference TRBV7-8 and TRBJ1-2 for the parts outside the CDR3, the full variable domain is GAGVSQSPRYKVAKRGQDVALRCDPISGHVSLFWYQQALGQGPEFLTYFQNEAQLDKSGLPSDRFFAERPEGSVSTLKIQRTQQEDSAVYLCASSPDRSYGYTFGSGTRLTVV.

V and J are TRBV3-1 (or the pseudogene TRBV3-2) and TRBJ1-5, with D uncertain. This CDR3 has 14 residues. Germline V gene data show CDR1 as LGHDT and CDR2 as YNNKEL (reference sequence). The V gene lost 0 bases and the J gene lost 11 bases, with 14 bases spanning the gap. The CDR3 spells CASSQDVSATAQHF. Written as DNA, the CDR3 is TGTGCCAGCAGCCAAGACGTTAGCGCCACGGCCCAGCATTTT.

This clone was recorded once. The chain recombines TRBV4-3 with TRBJ1-2; D is ambiguous. V lost 0 bases to trimming and J lost 0 bases, with 8 bases between them. The CDR3 length is 15 residues. Germline loops: CDR1 LGHNA, CDR2 YSLEER. CDR3 sequence: CASSQEPGANYGYTF. CDR3 nucleotide sequence: TGCGCCAGCAGCCAAGAGCCAGGCGCTAACTATGGCTACACCTTC.

The rearrangement joins TRBV19 to TRBJ1-3; TRBD1 matches 8 bases. Trimming cost V 8 bases and J 1 base; bases outside gene matches: 4. The CDR3 spans 14 residues. Germline V gene sequence: CDR1 LNHDA, CDR2 SQIVND (reference sequence). CDR3 bases: TGTGCCAGTGGCCGGACAGGGTCTGGAAACACCATATATTTT. Translating gives CASGRTGSGNTIYF.

This chain uses TRBV25-1 with TRBJ1-6; a weak D match, TRBD1 (6 bases). This CDR3 has 15 residues. The germline V and J ends were trimmed by 3 bases and 7 bases, with 13 bases remaining between them. The V gene's germline CDR1 is MGHDK and CDR2 SYGVNS. The CDR3 loop reads CASSDSDSRNSPLHF. DNA of the CDR3: TGTGCCAGCAGTGATTCGGACAGTCGGAATTCACCCCTCCACTTT.